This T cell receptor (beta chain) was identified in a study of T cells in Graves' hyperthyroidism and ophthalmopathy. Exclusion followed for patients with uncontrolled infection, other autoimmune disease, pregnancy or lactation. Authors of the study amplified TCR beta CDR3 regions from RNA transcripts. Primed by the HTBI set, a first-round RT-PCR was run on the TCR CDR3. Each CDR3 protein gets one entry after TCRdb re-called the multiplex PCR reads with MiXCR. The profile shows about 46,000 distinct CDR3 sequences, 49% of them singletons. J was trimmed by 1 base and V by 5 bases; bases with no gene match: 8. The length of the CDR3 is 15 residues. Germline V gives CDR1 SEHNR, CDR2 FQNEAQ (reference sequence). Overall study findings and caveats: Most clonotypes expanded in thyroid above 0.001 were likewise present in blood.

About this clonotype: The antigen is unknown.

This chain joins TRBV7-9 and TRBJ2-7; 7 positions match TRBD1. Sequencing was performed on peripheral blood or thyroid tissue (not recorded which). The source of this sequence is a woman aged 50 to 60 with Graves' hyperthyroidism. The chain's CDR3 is CASSIGQALSYEQYF. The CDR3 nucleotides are TGTGCCAGCAGCATCGGACAGGCCCTTTCCTACGAGCAGTACTTC.